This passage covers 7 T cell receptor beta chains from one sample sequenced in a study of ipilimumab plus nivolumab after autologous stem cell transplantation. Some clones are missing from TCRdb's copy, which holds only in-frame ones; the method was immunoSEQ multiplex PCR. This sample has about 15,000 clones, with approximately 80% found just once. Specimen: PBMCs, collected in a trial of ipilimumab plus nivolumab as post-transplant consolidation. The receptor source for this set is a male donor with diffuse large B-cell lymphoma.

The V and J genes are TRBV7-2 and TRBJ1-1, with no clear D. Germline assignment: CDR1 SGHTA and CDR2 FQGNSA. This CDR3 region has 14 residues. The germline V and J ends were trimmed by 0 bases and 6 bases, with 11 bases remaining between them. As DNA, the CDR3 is TGTGCCAGCAGCTTAGCAGGCGGGCTCGCTGAAGCTTTCTTT. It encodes CASSLAGGLAEAFF.

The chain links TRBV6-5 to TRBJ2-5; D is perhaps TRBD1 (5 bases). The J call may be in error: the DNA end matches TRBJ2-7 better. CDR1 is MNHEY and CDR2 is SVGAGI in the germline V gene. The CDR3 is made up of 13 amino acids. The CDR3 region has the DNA TGTGCCAGCAGTTCCCCCCAGGGCTACGAGCAGTACTTC. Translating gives CASSSPQGYEQYF.

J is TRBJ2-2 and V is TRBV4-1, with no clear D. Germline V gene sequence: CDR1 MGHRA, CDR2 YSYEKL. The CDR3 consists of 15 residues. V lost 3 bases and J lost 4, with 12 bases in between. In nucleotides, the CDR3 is TGCGCCAGCAGCCATTCAAAAGGGTCCACCGGGGAGCTGTTTTTT. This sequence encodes CASSHSKGSTGELFF.

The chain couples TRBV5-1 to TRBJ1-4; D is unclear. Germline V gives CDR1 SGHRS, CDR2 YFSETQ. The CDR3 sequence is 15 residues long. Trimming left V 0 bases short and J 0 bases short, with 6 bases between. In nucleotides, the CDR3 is TGCGCCAGCAGCTTGGCCGGGGCAACTAATGAAAAACTGTTTTTT. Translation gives CASSLAGATNEKLFF.

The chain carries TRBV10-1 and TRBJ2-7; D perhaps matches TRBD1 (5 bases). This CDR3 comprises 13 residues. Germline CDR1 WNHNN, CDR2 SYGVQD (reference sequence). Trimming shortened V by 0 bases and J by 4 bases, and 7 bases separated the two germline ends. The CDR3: CASSESPGYEQYF. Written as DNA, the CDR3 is TGCGCCAGCAGTGAGTCGCCAGGGTACGAGCAGTACTTC.

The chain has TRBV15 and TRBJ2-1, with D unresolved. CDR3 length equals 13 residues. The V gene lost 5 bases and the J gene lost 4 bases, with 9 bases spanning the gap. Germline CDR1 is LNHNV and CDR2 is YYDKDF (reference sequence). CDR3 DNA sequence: TGTGCCACCAGCTACGGGTCATACAATGAGCAGTTCTTC. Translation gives CATSYGSYNEQFF.

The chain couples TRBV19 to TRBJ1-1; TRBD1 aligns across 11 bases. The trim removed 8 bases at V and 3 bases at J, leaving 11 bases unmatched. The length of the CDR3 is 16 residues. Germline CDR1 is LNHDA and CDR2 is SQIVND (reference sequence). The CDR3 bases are TGTGCCAGTTCTCTCGGGACAGGGGGGGTGGACACTGAAGCTTTCTTT. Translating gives CASSLGTGGVDTEAFF.